These 19 T cell receptor beta chains share one sample of origin, sequenced in a study of beta chain features in type 1 diabetes. Isolated RNA was reverse transcribed in full, so expressed TCRB transcripts were sequenced. The repertoire was sequenced with immunoSEQ multiplex PCR; TCRdb's copy has only in-frame clones and lacks some. The table shows about 290,000 clones, with about 8% occurring only once. Sequencing was done on a sample of central memory CD4+ T cells from blood. The receptors derive from a young woman in good health.

V usage is TRBV4-1 and J usage is TRBJ2-6; D is unresolved. V lost 0 bases to trimming and J lost 3 bases, with 6 bases between them. CDR3 length: 15 residues. In germline, CDR1 is MGHRA, CDR2 YSYEKL. The CDR3 sequence is CASSQEPGGANVLTF. The CDR3 DNA sequence: TGCGCCAGCAGCCAAGAGCCCGGTGGGGCCAACGTCCTGACTTTC.

This clone has only a few counts. The chain joins TRBV4-2 to TRBJ2-2; TRBD1 matches 8 bases. The CDR3 has 16 amino acids. Germline V lookup: CDR1 LGHNA, CDR2 YNFKEQ. Trimming took 1 base from V and 7 from J; bases not matched to a gene: 8. CDR3 loop: CASSQAGGGEHGELFF. In nucleotides, the CDR3 is TGTGCCAGCAGCCAAGCAGGGGGCGGGGAACACGGGGAGCTGTTTTTT.

This clone was picked up many times. The rearrangement links TRBV5-1 to TRBJ2-1; 9 nucleotides align to TRBD2. Trimming removed 7 bases from V and 8 bases from J; junction bases left unmatched: 10. This CDR3 region has 14 residues. Germline lookup yields CDR1 SGHRS and CDR2 YFSETQ. The CDR3 sequence: CASLPGGGAHEQFF. In DNA form, the CDR3 reads TGCGCCAGCCTTCCCGGCGGGGGGGCGCATGAGCAGTTCTTC. The variable domain in full, with the rest retrieved from reference TRBV5-1 and TRBJ2-1, is KAGVTQTPRYLIKTRGQQVTLSCSPISGHRSVSWYQQTPGQGLQFLFEYFSETQRNKGNFPGRFSGRQFSNSRSEMNVSTLELGDSALYLCASLPGGGAHEQFFGPGTRLTVL.

Only a few counts were recorded for this clone. This chain uses TRBV5-1 with TRBJ2-6; no reliable D call. Germline CDR1 SGHRS, CDR2 YFSETQ. Deletions cut 6 bases from V and 0 bases from J, with 7 bases between. CDR3 length: 14 amino acids. The CDR3 loop is CASKGSSGANVLTF. As DNA, the CDR3 is TGCGCCAGCAAGGGCAGCTCTGGGGCCAACGTCCTGACTTTC.

This clone has more than one count but fewer than ten. The J gene is TRBJ2-5, the V gene TRBV2; D gene ambiguous. The CDR3 is 11 amino acids. The V and J ends lost 6 bases and 5 bases respectively, with 7 bases between them. Germline V gene data show CDR1 as SNHLY and CDR2 as FYNNEI. The CDR3 sequence is CASRGVETQYF. CDR3 DNA sequence: TGTGCCAGCAGGGGCGTCGAGACCCAGTACTTC.

The rearrangement joins TRBV11-3 to TRBJ2-5, with TRBD2 matching 14 bases. The J segment lost 5 bases and the V segment lost 5 bases, leaving 10 bases of the junction unmatched. The CDR3 runs 17 residues. The V gene's germline CDR1 is SGHNT and CDR2 YENEEA. DNA of the CDR3: TGTGCCAGCAGCGCCTCCGGGACTAGCGGGAGTCGGGAGACCCAGTACTTC. It translates to CASSASGTSGSRETQYF.

V and J are TRBV18 and TRBJ1-2; 7 positions agree with TRBD1. Germline V gene data show CDR1 as KGHSH and CDR2 as LQKENI. The CDR3 spans 12 residues. With V trimmed by 6 bases and J by 8 bases, 6 bases remained unmatched. The CDR3 bases are TGTGCCAGCTCCCCAGACAGGGACGGCTACACCTTC. Translation: CASSPDRDGYTF.

A few counts support this clone. The rearrangement uses TRBV4-3 and TRBJ1-2, with D possibly TRBD1 on 6 matching bases. The V end lost 0 bases, the J end lost 3 bases, and 8 bases lay between the germline ends. Germline CDR1 LGHNA, CDR2 YSLEER. This CDR3 region has 14 residues. The CDR3 sequence: CASSQDTGHYGYTF. The CDR3 bases are TGCGCCAGCAGCCAAGATACAGGGCACTATGGCTACACCTTC.

In this sample, this clone turned up a few times. The CDR3 protein is CASSLVTSVGYTF. The CDR3, as DNA: TGTGCCAGCAGCTTGGTGACGAGTGTTGGCTACACCTTC. V is TRBV5-6 and J is TRBJ1-2, with unresolved D. CDR1 is SGHDT, CDR2 YYEEEE, per germline. The ends were cut back, 0 bases at V and 7 bases at J, with 10 bases in the middle. CDR3 length equals 13 residues.

This sequence joins TRBV5-4 and TRBJ2-5, with 13 bases that match TRBD2. Germline V gives CDR1 SGHNT, CDR2 YYREEE (reference sequence). The CDR3 spans 16 residues. Germline trimming cut 5 bases from V and 5 bases from J; bases unmatched to any gene: 9. The CDR3 DNA reads as TGTGCCAGCAGTTCCGGACTAGCGGGGGCTTTGGAGACCCAGTACTTC. Its protein is CASSSGLAGALETQYF.

The V gene is TRBV5-4, the J gene TRBJ2-5, with 9 bases lining up with TRBD1. The V segment lost 4 bases and the J segment 1 base; nucleotides outside the gene matches: 5. Germline lookup yields CDR1 SGHNT and CDR2 YYREEE (reference sequence). The CDR3 loop spans 15 amino acids. In DNA form, the CDR3 reads TGTGCCAGCAGCCAGAGGGACAGGGCCCAAGAGACCCAGTACTTC. Translation: CASSQRDRAQETQYF.

This clone was seen more than once but under ten times. The chain is built from TRBV25-1 and TRBJ1-4; unclear D gene. V was clipped by 2 bases and J by 8 bases, with 12 bases between them. The CDR3 length is 14 residues. CDR1 is MGHDK, CDR2 SYGVNS, per germline. Written as DNA, the CDR3 is TGTGCCAGCAGTGAACCTACAATGACCGAAAAACTGTTTTTT. Translation gives CASSEPTMTEKLFF. Full variable domain (rest looked up from reference TRBV25-1 and TRBJ1-4): EADIYQTPRYLVIGTGKKITLECSQTMGHDKMYWYQQDPGMELHLIHYSYGVNSTEKGDLSSESTVSRIRTEHFPLTLESARPSHTSQYLCASSEPTMTEKLFFGSGTQLSVL.

CDR3 sequence: CASSFSERPLHF. As DNA, the CDR3 is TGTGCCAGCAGTTTTTCTGAGCGGCCCCTCCACTTT. V gene TRBV28 combines with J gene TRBJ1-6; D is unclear. Germline CDR1 and CDR2: MDHEN and SYDVKM. CDR3 length equals 12 residues. With 3 bases removed from V and 13 bases from J, the gap between germline ends came to 10 bases.

This chain connects TRBV5-6 to TRBJ1-1; no clear D gene. Germline CDR1 reads SGHDT; CDR2 reads YYEEEE. CDR3 size: 16 residues. V was trimmed by 0 bases and J by 4 bases, leaving 16 bases between them. CDR3 amino acids: CASSLASGLPGTEAFF. The CDR3 DNA reads TGTGCCAGCAGCTTGGCCTCGGGCCTGCCGGGCACTGAAGCTTTCTTT. Filled out from reference TRBV5-6 and TRBJ1-1, the complete variable domain reads DAGVTQSPTHLIKTRGQQVTLRCSPKSGHDTVSWYQQALGQGPQFIFQYYEEEERQRGNFPDRFSGHQFPNYSSELNVNALLLGDSALYLCASSLASGLPGTEAFFGQGTRLTVV.

V is TRBV6-5 and J is TRBJ1-4, with 7 bases fitting TRBD1. The ends lost 1 base at V and 0 bases at J; junction bases unmatched: 2. Germline V gene sequence: CDR1 MNHEY, CDR2 SVGAGI. The CDR3 is made up of 16 amino acids. In DNA form, the CDR3 reads TGTGCCAGCAGTTACTACAGGGGTGCAACTAATGAAAAACTGTTTTTT. Translation: CASSYYRGATNEKLFF.

The rearrangement joins TRBV4-2 to TRBJ1-1; D gene ambiguous. V lost 6 bases to trimming and J lost 1 base, with 12 bases between them. Germline CDR1 reads LGHNA; CDR2 reads YNFKEQ. This CDR3 is 14 amino acids long. The CDR3 reads CASRVGSANTEAFF. The CDR3 DNA is TGTGCCAGCAGGGTGGGATCGGCGAACACTGAAGCTTTCTTT.

The CDR3 loop reads CASSGWTGGMNTEAFF. The DNA for the CDR3 is TGTGCCAGCAGCGGATGGACAGGGGGTATGAACACTGAAGCTTTCTTT. V gene TRBV2 combines with J gene TRBJ1-1, with TRBD1 matching 10 bases. Germline V lookup: CDR1 SNHLY, CDR2 FYNNEI. Trimming cost V 6 bases and J 0 bases; bases outside gene matches: 7. CDR3 length: 16 amino acids.

The rearrangement joins TRBV6-1 to TRBJ1-6; D gene ambiguous. CDR3 length equals 14 residues. V was cut by 6 bases and J by 5 bases, with 11 bases left in between. CDR1 and CDR2 (germline): MNHNS, SASEGT. CDR3: CASSDLGNNSPLHF. As DNA, the CDR3 is TGTGCCAGCAGCGACTTAGGAAATAATTCACCCCTCCACTTT.

The genes are TRBV21-1 and TRBJ1-5. TRBV21-1 corresponds to a pseudogene. This CDR3 region has 15 residues. DNA for the CDR3: TGTGCCAGCAGCAAAGCGTTGCACAGCAATCAGCCCCAGCATTTT. Its translation: CASSKALHSNQPQHF.